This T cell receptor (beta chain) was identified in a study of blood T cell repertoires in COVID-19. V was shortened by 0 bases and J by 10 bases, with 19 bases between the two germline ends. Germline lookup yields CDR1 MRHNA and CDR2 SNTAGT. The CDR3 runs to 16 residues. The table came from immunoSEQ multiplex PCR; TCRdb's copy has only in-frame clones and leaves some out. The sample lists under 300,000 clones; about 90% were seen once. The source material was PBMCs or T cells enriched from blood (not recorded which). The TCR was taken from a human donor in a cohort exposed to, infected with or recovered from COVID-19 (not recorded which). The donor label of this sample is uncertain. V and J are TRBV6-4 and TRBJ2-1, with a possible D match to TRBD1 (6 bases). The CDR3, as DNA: TGTGCCAGCAGTGACTCCCAGCAGGGGTCATATAGGGAGCAGTTCTTC. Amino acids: CASSDSQQGSYREQFF.